Listed here are 20 T cell receptor beta chains from one sample, sequenced in a study of shared clonotypes between healthy human individuals. The repertoire was sequenced with immunoSEQ multiplex PCR; TCRdb's copy has only in-frame clones and lacks some. Of some 550,000 clones detected, 97% appear once; the ten largest clones hold about 0.06%. Sample: naive CD4+ T cells sorted from blood. Sample subset: CD45RA+ positively selected. These receptors originate from a woman under 40 in good health.

This chain links TRBV5-4 with TRBJ1-1; the D gene is possibly TRBD1 (5 bases). The ends were cut back, 3 bases at V and 6 bases at J, with 15 bases in the middle. CDR1 SGHNT and CDR2 YYREEE come from the germline V gene (reference sequence). This CDR3 comprises 14 residues. For the CDR3, the DNA is TGTGCCAGCAGCTCTGGCAGGTGGGGCGCTGAAGCTTTCTTT. Amino acids: CASSSGRWGAEAFF. The full variable domain, its missing parts supplied by reference TRBV5-4 and TRBJ1-1, is ETGVTQSPTHLIKTRGQQVTLRCSSQSGHNTVSWYQQALGQGPQFIFQYYREEENGRGNFPPRFSGLQFPNYSSELNVNALELDDSALYLCASSSGRWGAEAFFGQGTRLTVV.

The chain recombines TRBV11-2 with TRBJ2-4, with D possibly called TRBD1 or TRBD2 (6 bases each). Per the germline V gene, CDR1 is SGHAT and CDR2 is FQNNGV. The CDR3 is 16 residues long. Trimming took 5 bases from V and 9 from J, leaving 23 bases between them. The CDR3 loop reads CASSRQLGRGGGIQYF. CDR3 in DNA: TGTGCCAGCAGCCGCCAGCTTGGCAGGGGAGGTGGCATTCAGTACTTC.

The chain employs TRBV11-2 and TRBJ2-7, with TRBD2 identical over 7 bases. V gave up 5 bases and J gave up 6 bases; unmatched junction bases: 10. Germline V gives CDR1 SGHAT, CDR2 FQNNGV. This CDR3 has 14 residues. This chain's CDR3 is CASSPGLGVAEQYF. The DNA of the CDR3 is TGTGCCAGCAGCCCCGGACTAGGAGTAGCCGAGCAGTACTTC.

The rearrangement uses TRBV5-1 and TRBJ2-7; the match to TRBD1 covers 8 bases. The CDR3 runs 15 residues. V lost 5 bases and J lost 6; bases outside the gene matches: 13. Germline CDR1 is SGHRS and CDR2 is YFSETQ. The CDR3, as DNA: TGCGCCAGCAGTCCAGGTCCGGGACAGGAGGGCGAGCAGTACTTC. As protein: CASSPGPGQEGEQYF.

Here the CDR3 DNA reads TGTGCCAGCAGCTTTAGGCTAGCGGAGAACTACGAGCAGTACTTC. Residues: CASSFRLAENYEQYF. This rearrangement joins TRBV5-4 to TRBJ2-7; TRBD2 agrees at 7 bases. Germline V CDR1 and CDR2: SGHNT, YYREEE (reference sequence). V shed 2 bases, J shed 3 bases, and the junction held 8 bases outside the gene matches. This CDR3 comprises 15 residues.

This clone has more than one count but fewer than ten. Other DNA sequences from this sample encode an identical CDR3 as well. The chain carries TRBV7-9 and TRBJ2-3, with D unresolved. Trimming shortened V by 1 base and J by 2 bases, and 4 bases separated the two germline ends. Germline-derived CDR1 and CDR2 are SEHNR and FQNEAQ (reference sequence). The CDR3 length is 13 residues. Written as DNA, the CDR3 is TGTGCCAGCAGCTTAGGGACCACAGATACGCAGTATTTT. It codes for CASSLGTTDTQYF.

This sequence joins TRBV10-2 and TRBJ2-3; 12 bases align to TRBD2. Germline lookup yields CDR1 WSHSY and CDR2 SAAADI. The CDR3 totals 16 residues. J gave up 0 bases and V 7 bases, and 5 bases lay outside the gene matches. CDR3 loop: CASKKTSGGSTDTQYF. The CDR3 nucleotides read TGCGCCAGCAAGAAGACTAGCGGGGGTAGCACAGATACGCAGTATTTT.

The V and J genes are TRBV13 and TRBJ1-2, with D perhaps TRBD1 (6 bases). Between the trimmed V and J ends, which lost 5 bases and 5 bases, there was a span of 15 bases. The CDR3 runs 14 residues. CDR1 and CDR2 from the germline V gene are PRHDT and FYEKMQ (reference sequence). The DNA of the CDR3 is TGTGCCAGCAGCACCCGTACAGGGCTATATGGCTACACCTTC. Encoded protein: CASSTRTGLYGYTF.

The rearrangement links TRBV30 to TRBJ1-5; 7 bases are shared with TRBD1. Losses at the gene ends were 0 bases for V and 3 bases for J; bases not matched to a gene: 5. Looked up from germline, CDR1 is GTSNPN and CDR2 is SVGIG (reference sequence). The CDR3 runs to 15 residues. CDR3 nucleotide sequence: TGTGCCTGGAGTGTTAGACAGGGCAACAATCAGCCCCAGCATTTT. Its protein is CAWSVRQGNNQPQHF.

The V and J genes are TRBV6-5 and TRBJ1-1, with TRBD1 identical over 7 bases. The CDR3 has 15 residues. CDR1 and CDR2 (germline): MNHEY, SVGAGI. Trimming at V came to 6 bases and at J to 4 bases, leaving 11 bases not matched to a gene. For the CDR3, the DNA is TGTGCCAGCAGCACAACCTTCAACAGGGGCACTGAAGCTTTCTTT. It encodes CASSTTFNRGTEAFF.

This chain uses TRBV30 with TRBJ2-3; TRBD1 agrees at 8 bases. The germline gives CDR1 GTSNPN, CDR2 SVGIG (reference sequence). The CDR3 extends over 14 amino acids. Trimming cost V 0 bases and J 2 bases; bases outside gene matches: 1. In nucleotides, the CDR3 is TGTGCCTGGAGTGTACAGGGGGTCACAGATACGCAGTATTTT. This translates into CAWSVQGVTDTQYF.

The chain joins TRBV7-2 to TRBJ2-1, with TRBD2 identical over 9 bases. The CDR3 is 17 residues long. Germline V gives CDR1 SGHTA, CDR2 FQGNSA. V was clipped by 2 bases and J by 5 bases; unmatched bases: 10. CDR3 amino acids: CASSLYPRTSVNNEQFF. The CDR3 bases are TGTGCCAGCAGCTTATACCCGCGGACTAGCGTAAACAATGAGCAGTTCTTC.

V gene TRBV29-1 combines with J gene TRBJ2-5; no clear D. V was pared by 5 bases and J by 2 bases, with 9 bases between. Germline lookup yields CDR1 SQVTM and CDR2 ANQGSEA. There are 12 residues in the CDR3. Here the CDR3 DNA reads TGCAGCGTTCTTACCCGGCAAGAGACCCAGTACTTC. This translates into CSVLTRQETQYF.

The chain carries TRBV18 and TRBJ2-7; D unclear. The length of the CDR3 is 15 residues. From germline, CDR1 is KGHSH and CDR2 LQKENI. The germline V and J ends were trimmed by 4 bases and 9 bases, with 22 bases remaining between them. The DNA of the CDR3 is TGTGCCAGCTCACTAGATTATGAGGTCTCCTCTAGGCAGTACTTC. Translation: CASSLDYEVSSRQYF.

This chain uses TRBV6-1 with TRBJ2-7; D remains unclear. Germline CDR1 reads MNHNS; CDR2 reads SASEGT. The CDR3 is made up of 13 amino acids. Trimming stripped 3 bases from V and 3 bases from J, with 9 bases between. The CDR3 sequence is CASSDRDGYEQYF. CDR3 nucleotides: TGTGCCAGCAGTGACCGTGACGGCTACGAGCAGTACTTC.

The rearrangement links TRBV30 to TRBJ1-4; D might be TRBD1 (5 bases). Trimming removed 4 bases from V and 0 bases from J, with 12 bases in between. Germline V gene sequence: CDR1 GTSNPN, CDR2 SVGIG (reference sequence). The CDR3 is 15 amino acids. The CDR3 here is CAWNLGVATNEKLFF. DNA of the CDR3: TGTGCCTGGAATTTGGGGGTTGCAACTAATGAAAAACTGTTTTTT.

The rearrangement uses TRBV28 and TRBJ2-1, with TRBD2 identical over 9 bases. Losses at the gene ends were 6 bases for V and 10 bases for J; bases not matched to a gene: 7. Germline CDR1 is MDHEN and CDR2 is SYDVKM. CDR3 length: 13 amino acids. As DNA, the CDR3 is TGTGCCAGCAGCAGCCCAGCGGGAGGCGAGCAGTTCTTC. Translating gives CASSSPAGGEQFF.

The chain couples TRBV5-6 to TRBJ2-7; TRBD2 aligns across 9 bases. The V segment lost 1 base and the J segment 3 bases; nucleotides outside the gene matches: 8. The CDR3 has 16 amino acids. Germline V lookup: CDR1 SGHDT, CDR2 YYEEEE. Written as DNA, the CDR3 is TGTGCCAGCAGCTTGACTCTAGCGGGGAAACGCTACGAGCAGTACTTC. As protein: CASSLTLAGKRYEQYF. Variable domain in full (rest from reference TRBV5-6 and TRBJ2-7): DAGVTQSPTHLIKTRGQQVTLRCSPKSGHDTVSWYQQALGQGPQFIFQYYEEEERQRGNFPDRFSGHQFPNYSSELNVNALLLGDSALYLCASSLTLAGKRYEQYFGPGTRLTVT.

This chain links TRBV5-1 with TRBJ2-3; TRBD2 matches at 12 bases. Trimming at V came to 8 bases and at J to 5 bases, leaving 9 bases not matched to a gene. This CDR3 has 15 residues. CDR1 and CDR2 from the germline V gene are SGHRS and YFSETQ. This CDR3 is CASQRLAGEGDTQYF. CDR3 DNA: TGCGCCAGTCAGAGACTAGCGGGAGAGGGAGATACGCAGTATTTT. Together with reference TRBV5-1 and TRBJ2-3, the CDR3 gives the full variable domain: KAGVTQTPRYLIKTRGQQVTLSCSPISGHRSVSWYQQTPGQGLQFLFEYFSETQRNKGNFPGRFSGRQFSNSRSEMNVSTLELGDSALYLCASQRLAGEGDTQYFGPGTRLTVL.

V gene TRBV5-4 combines with J gene TRBJ1-2; the D is unclear. Germline CDR1 and CDR2: SGHNT and YYREEE (reference sequence). V was clipped by 2 bases and J by 5 bases, with 10 bases between them. The CDR3 contains 13 residues. The CDR3 sequence: CASSLSVAYGYTF. The CDR3, as DNA: TGTGCCAGCAGCTTAAGCGTCGCTTATGGCTACACCTTC.